This T cell receptor beta chain was sequenced for a study of vaccination effects on CD4 cells after COVID-19. Produced via immunoSEQ multiplex PCR; TCRdb's table is partial and in-frame only. The sample holds 35,000 to 40,000 clones, roughly 80% seen once. Isolating CD4+ T cells followed more than eight days of culture. Among the vaccine recipients, none had a prior SARS-CoV-2 infection, and nucleocapsid antibodies were negative. Germline loops: CDR1 SGHTA, CDR2 FQGNSA. The germline V and J ends were trimmed by 1 base and 4 bases, with 11 bases remaining between them. CDR3 length equals 15 residues. Study-level points and caveats: Few convalescent patients, and no early post-infection timepoints, were available to the study. Pronounced clonal contraction occurred in clones induced by infection and by vaccine late after vaccination.

With regard to this clone: Its antigen is unknown.

This receptor was identified in a human donor who received a COVID-19 vaccine. Sequencing used CD4+ T cells from PBMCs cultured without peptide, obtained before COVID-19 vaccination. The chain carries TRBV7-2 and TRBJ1-5; weak D call: TRBD1 (5 bases). CDR3 sequence reads: CASSLGQIPNQPQHF. In DNA, the CDR3 is TGTGCCAGCAGCTTAGGACAGATCCCGAATCAGCCCCAGCATTTT.